This TCR beta chain is from a study of CD8+CD57+ T cells in acquired aplastic anemia. Regarding the study as a whole: It was found that under 30 CD8+ CDR3 sequences were shared between patients and controls. No significant difference in CD8+ Simpson's diversity was found between patients and controls.

Sequenced patients had shown CD8+CD57+ cell expansion by flow cytometry. It was genomic DNA that served as the template for profiling TCR beta VDJ and CDR3. TCRdb analysed the reads with MiXCR anew, one entry per CDR3 protein. This table has about 270,000 distinct CDR3 sequences, less than 85% appearing once. Note on this clonotype: Its antigen is still unknown.

The CDR3 has 15 residues. Germline CDR1 MDHEN, CDR2 SYDVKM. With 2 bases removed from V and 0 bases from J, the gap between germline ends came to 7 bases. The sample consisted of sorted CD4+, CD8+, or CD8+CD57+ T cells (not recorded which) from PBMCs. The clonotype was recovered from a human donor with aplastic anemia. The chain has TRBV28 and TRBJ1-4; D is undetermined. The CDR3 bases are TGTGCCAGCAGTTTAACGGGGTCAACTAATGAAAAACTGTTTTTT. Protein: CASSLTGSTNEKLFF. The complete variable domain, with remaining parts taken from reference TRBV28 and TRBJ1-4, reads DVKVTQSSRYLVKRTGEKVFLECVQDMDHENMFWYRQDPGLGLRLIYFSYDVKMKEKGDIPEGYSVSREKKERFSLILESASTNQTSMYLCASSLTGSTNEKLFFGSGTQLSVL.